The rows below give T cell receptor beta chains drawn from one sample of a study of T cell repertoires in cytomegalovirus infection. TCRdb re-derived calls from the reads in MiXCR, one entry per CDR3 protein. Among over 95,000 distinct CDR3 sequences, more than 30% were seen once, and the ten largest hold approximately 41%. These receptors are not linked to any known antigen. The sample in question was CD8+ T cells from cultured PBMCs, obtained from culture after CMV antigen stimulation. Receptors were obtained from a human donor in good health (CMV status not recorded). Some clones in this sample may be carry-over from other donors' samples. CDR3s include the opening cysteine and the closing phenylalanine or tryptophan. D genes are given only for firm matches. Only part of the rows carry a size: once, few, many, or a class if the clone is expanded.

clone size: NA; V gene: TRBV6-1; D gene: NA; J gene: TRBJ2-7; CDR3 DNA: TGTGCCATCTTGGAGGGGCAGGAACAGAGCCCCTTCGGCGAGCAGTACTTC; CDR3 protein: CAILEGQEQSPFGEQYF
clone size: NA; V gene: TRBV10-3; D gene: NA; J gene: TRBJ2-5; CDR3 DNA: TGTGCCATCAGTGAGATGGGAGTGCAAGAGACCCAGTACTTC; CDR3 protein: CAISEMGVQETQYF
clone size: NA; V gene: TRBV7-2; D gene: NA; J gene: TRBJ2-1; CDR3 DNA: TGTGCCAGCAGCTGGCAAAAGGGGCTCAATGAGCAGTTCTTC; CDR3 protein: CASSWQKGLNEQFF
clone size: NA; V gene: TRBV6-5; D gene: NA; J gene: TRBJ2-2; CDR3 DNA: TGTGCCAGCAGGCAGGGGGGGATCCCTCCCGGGGAGCTGTTTTTT; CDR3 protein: CASRQGGIPPGELFF
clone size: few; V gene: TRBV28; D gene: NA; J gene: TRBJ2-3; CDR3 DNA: TGTGCCAGCAGTTTAGATTGGTCGGACAGTTCCACAGATACGCAGTATTTT; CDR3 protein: CASSLDWSDSSTDTQYF
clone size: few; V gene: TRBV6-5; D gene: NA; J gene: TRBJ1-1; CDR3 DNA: TGTGCCAGCAGTTACACATCGTCGGGGGGCACTGAAGCTTTCTTT; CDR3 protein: CASSYTSSGGTEAFF
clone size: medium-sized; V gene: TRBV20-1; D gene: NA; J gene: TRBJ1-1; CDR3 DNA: TGCAGTGCCCAGACAGGGAACACTGAAGCTTTCTTT; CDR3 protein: CSAQTGNTEAFF
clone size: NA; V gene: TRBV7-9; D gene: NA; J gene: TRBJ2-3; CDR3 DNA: TGTGCCAGCAGCTCAGCCAACGCAGACTGGGGCGCAGATACGCAGTATTTT; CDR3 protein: CASSSANADWGADTQYF
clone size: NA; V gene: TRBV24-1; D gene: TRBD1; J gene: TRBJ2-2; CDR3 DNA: TGTGCCACCAGTGATAGGGACAGGGGGCATACCGGGGAGCTGTTTTTT; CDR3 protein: CATSDRDRGHTGELFF
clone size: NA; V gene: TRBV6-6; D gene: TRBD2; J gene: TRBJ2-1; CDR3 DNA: TGTGCCAGCAGCCGAAATGCCATAGCGGGGGCTTCCAATGAGCAGTTCTTC; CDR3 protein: CASSRNAIAGASNEQFF
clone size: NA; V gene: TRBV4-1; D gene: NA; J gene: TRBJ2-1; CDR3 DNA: TGCGCCAGCAGCCAGCCAGTCGGGGTTTACAATGAGCAGTTCTTC; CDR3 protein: CASSQPVGVYNEQFF
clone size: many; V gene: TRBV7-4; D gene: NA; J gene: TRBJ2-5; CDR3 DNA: TGTGCCAGCAGCCCGGGACGTGTTGGCATATACCAAGAGACCCAGTACTTC; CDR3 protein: CASSPGRVGIYQETQYF
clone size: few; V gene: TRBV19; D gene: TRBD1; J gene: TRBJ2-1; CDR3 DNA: TGTGCCAGTAGTCTGCGACAGGGTTTTTACAATGAGCAGTTCTTC; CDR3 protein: CASSLRQGFYNEQFF
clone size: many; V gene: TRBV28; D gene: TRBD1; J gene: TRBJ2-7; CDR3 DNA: TGTGCCAGCAGTACAGGGGGCGCTATATACGAGCAGTACTTC; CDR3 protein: CASSTGGAIYEQYF
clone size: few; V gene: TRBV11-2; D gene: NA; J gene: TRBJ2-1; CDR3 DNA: TGTGCCAGCAGCTTGGGAGGGGGGAAAGATGAGCAGTTCTTC; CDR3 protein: CASSLGGGKDEQFF
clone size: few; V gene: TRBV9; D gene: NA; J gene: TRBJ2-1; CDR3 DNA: TGTGCCAGCAGCGTAGCTGACAATGAGCAGTTCTTC; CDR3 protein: CASSVADNEQFF
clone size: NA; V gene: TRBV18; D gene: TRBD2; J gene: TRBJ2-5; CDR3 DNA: TGTGCCAGCTCATCGACTAGCGGGGCCCAAGAGACCCAGTACTTC; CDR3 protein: CASSSTSGAQETQYF
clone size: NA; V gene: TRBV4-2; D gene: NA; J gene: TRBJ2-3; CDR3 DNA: TGTGCCAGCAGCCAAGACGTTGCGGTCACAGATACGCAGTATTTT; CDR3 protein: CASSQDVAVTDTQYF
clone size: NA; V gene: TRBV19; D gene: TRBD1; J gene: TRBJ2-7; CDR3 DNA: TGTGCCAGTAGTCCTGGGACAGGGGAGCAGTACTTC; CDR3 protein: CASSPGTGEQYF
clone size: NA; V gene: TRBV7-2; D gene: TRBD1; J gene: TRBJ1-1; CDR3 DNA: TGTGCCAGCAGCCCCTCTTTTATGGACAGGCCCAACACTGAAGCTTTCTTT; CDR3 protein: CASSPSFMDRPNTEAFF
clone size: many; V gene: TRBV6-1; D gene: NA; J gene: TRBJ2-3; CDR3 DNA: TGTGCCAGCAGTGACCAGGGAAGCCCCAGGGATACGCAGTATTTT; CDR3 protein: CASSDQGSPRDTQYF
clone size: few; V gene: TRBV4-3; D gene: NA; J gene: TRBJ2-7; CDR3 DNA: TGCGCCAGCAGCTACTCCCCCCAGACGGGCCTCAGCGAGCAGTACTTC; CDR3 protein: CASSYSPQTGLSEQYF
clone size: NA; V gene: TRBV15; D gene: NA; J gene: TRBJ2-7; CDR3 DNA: TGTGCCACCAGCAAAATCCCACAGGGCCCTGAAGGGCAGTACTTC; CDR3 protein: CATSKIPQGPEGQYF
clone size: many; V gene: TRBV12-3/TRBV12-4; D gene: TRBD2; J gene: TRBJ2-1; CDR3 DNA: TGTGCCAGCAGTGGACTAGCGGGGACAAGCTCCTACAATGAGCAGTTCTTC; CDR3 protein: CASSGLAGTSSYNEQFF
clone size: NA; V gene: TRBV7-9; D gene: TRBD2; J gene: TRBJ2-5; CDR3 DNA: TGTGCCAGCAGCTTAATCCAGCGGGGGGGAGTTGAGACCCAGTACTTC; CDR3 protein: CASSLIQRGGVETQYF
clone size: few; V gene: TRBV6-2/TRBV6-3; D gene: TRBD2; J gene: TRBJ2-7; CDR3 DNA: TGTGCCAGCAGTCCGGGACTAGAGTTCTCCGAGCAGTACTTC; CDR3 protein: CASSPGLEFSEQYF
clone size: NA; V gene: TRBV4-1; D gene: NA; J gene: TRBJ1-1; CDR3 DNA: TGCGCCAGCAGCTTAAGGCAGGGAGTAGGTAGGACTGAAGCTTTCTTT; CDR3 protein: CASSLRQGVGRTEAFF
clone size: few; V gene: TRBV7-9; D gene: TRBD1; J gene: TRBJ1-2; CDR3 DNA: TGTGCCAGCAGCCTAGACAGGGGGCTGGGCGGCTACACCTTC; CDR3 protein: CASSLDRGLGGYTF
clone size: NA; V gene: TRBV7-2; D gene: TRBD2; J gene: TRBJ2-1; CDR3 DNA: TGTGCCAGCAGCTTAGTTCGGCTAGCGGGGGGGGGGTACAATGAGCAGTTCTTC; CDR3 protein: CASSLVRLAGGGYNEQFF
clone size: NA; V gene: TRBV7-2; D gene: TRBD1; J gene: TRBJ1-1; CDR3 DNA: TGTGCCAGCAGCCTATCACGACAGGGGAACACTGAAGCTTTCTTT; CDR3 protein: CASSLSRQGNTEAFF
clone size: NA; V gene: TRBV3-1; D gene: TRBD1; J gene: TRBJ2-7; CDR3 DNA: TGTGCCAGCAGCCGAGCCCGGGGACAGGGTCATGGATCCGAGCAGTACTTC; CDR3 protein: CASSRARGQGHGSEQYF
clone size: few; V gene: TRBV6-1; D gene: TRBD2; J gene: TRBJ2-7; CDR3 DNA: TGTGCCAGCACCCACCTAGCGGGGGGGCCTCGGGAGCAGTACTTC; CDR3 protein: CASTHLAGGPREQYF
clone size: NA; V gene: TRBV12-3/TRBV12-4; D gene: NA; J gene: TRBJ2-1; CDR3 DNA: TGTGCCAGCAGTTTGGGGGACTTCGGACAGTCAATTTACAATGAGCAGTTCTTC; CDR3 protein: CASSLGDFGQSIYNEQFF
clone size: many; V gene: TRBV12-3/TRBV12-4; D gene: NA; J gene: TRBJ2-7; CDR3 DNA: TGTGCCAGCAGTTTAGGGGGGGACGAGCAGTACTTC; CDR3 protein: CASSLGGDEQYF
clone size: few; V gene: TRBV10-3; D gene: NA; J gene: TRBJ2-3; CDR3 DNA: TGTGCCATCAGTGACGGGGACAGCACAGATACGCAGTATTTT; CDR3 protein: CAISDGDSTDTQYF
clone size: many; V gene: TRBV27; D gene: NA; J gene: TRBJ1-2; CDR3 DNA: TGTGCCAGCAGTTTGTCAACGGGGGGCATCTATGGCTACACCTTC; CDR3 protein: CASSLSTGGIYGYTF
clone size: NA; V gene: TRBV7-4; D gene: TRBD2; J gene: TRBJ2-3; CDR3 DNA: TGTGCCAGCAGCCCTCGGCTAGCGGGAGGAAGCACAGATACGCAGTATTTT; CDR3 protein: CASSPRLAGGSTDTQYF
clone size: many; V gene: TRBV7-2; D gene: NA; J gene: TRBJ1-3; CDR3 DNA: TGTGCCAGCAGCTCGGTTCTCCGGACAACTTCGATCTCTGGAAACACCATATATTTT; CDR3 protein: CASSSVLRTTSISGNTIYF
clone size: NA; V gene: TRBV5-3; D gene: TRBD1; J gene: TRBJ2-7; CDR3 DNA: TGTGCCAGCAGCTTGAACGGACAGGGGATTTCGGCCTACGAGCAGTACTTC; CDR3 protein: CASSLNGQGISAYEQYF
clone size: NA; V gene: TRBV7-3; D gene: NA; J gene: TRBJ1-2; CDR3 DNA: TGTGCCAGCAGCTCCCCACCCGGGCCGACAAGTTGTTTAGGCACCTTC; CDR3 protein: CASSSPPGPTSCLGTF
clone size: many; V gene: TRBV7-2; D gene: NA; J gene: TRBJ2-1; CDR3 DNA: TGTGCCAGCAGCTTATCGGCGGGCGATGAGCAGTTCTTC; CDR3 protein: CASSLSAGDEQFF
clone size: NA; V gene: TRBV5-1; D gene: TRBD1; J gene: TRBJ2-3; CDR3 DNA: TGCGCCAGCAGCCGCTGGGACAGAAACACAGATACGCAGTATTTT; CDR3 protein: CASSRWDRNTDTQYF
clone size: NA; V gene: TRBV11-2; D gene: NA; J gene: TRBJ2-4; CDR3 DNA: TGTGCCAGCAGCTTAGAAGTGGGGGGAGCCAAAAACATTCAGTACTTC; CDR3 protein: CASSLEVGGAKNIQYF
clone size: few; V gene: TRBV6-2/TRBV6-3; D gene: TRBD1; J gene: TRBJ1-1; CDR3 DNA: TGTGCCAGCAGCAGGGGGATTCTCGAAGCTTTCTTT; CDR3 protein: CASSRGILEAFF